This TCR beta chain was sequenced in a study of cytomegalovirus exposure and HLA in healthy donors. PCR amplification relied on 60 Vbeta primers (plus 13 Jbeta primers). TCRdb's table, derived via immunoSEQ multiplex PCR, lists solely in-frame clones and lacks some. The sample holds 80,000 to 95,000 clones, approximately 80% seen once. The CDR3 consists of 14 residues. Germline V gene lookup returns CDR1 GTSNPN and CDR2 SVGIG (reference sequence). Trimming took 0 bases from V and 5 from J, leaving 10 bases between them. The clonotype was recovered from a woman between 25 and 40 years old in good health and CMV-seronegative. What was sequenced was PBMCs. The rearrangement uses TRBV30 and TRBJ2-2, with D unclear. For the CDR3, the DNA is TGTGCCTGGAGTGTCCGGTTCGCAACCGGGGAGCTGTTTTTT. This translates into CAWSVRFATGELFF.